This T cell receptor beta chain is drawn from a study of T cell clusters in autoimmune cytopenias. One tube held mixed TRB-A and TRB-B primer pools for touch-down PCR. TCRdb reanalyzed the multiplex PCR reads and collapses them to one entry per CDR3 protein, without DNA. Its table records fewer than 6,500 distinct CDR3 sequences. Each sample's input was about 250 ng genomic DNA, approximately 37,500 genome equivalents. Germline V gene data show CDR1 as SGHNT and CDR2 as YENEEA. This CDR3 is built from 15 residues. In terms of frequency, this clonotype is medium-sized (0.01 to 0.1%). These data are also associated with another study on T cell repertoires in aging, cancer and after chemotherapy. Turning to that study: The whole study produced a dataset of millions of TCR reads. Across the chemotherapy interval, each cancer cohort showed higher median generation probability, suggesting thymic rebound.

The TCR sequence derives from a human donor in good health. The sequenced material came from peripheral blood. The genes are TRBV11-3 and TRBJ2-5; TCRdb reports TRBD2, a call that lacks DNA to check it against. The CDR3 here is CASSLGSGGGETQYF.